This T cell receptor beta chain was observed in a study of Graves' ophthalmopathy and Graves' hyperthyroidism. CDR3 length equals 18 residues. Between the trimmed V and J ends, which lost 7 bases and 5 bases, there was a span of 30 bases. Germline V gene data show CDR1 as SGHAT and CDR2 as FQNNGV. Exclusion covered patients with other autoimmune diseases or uncontrolled infections (as well as pregnancy or lactation). TCR beta CDR3 regions were amplified from RNA transcripts. The first-round RT-PCR employed HTBI primers together with the Qiagen OneStep RT-PCR kit. A multiplex PCR was then performed as the second round. TCRdb re-called the multiplex PCR reads with MiXCR, one entry per CDR3 protein. The profile covers over 500,000 distinct CDR3 sequences, with about a fifth appearing a single time and 7.1% taken by the ten largest. This clonotype was counted at least ten times.

This TCR was sampled from a young woman with stable Graves' hyperthyroidism. Some clones in this sample may be carry-over from other donors' samples. This chain links TRBV11-2 with TRBJ2-7, with a weak D call TRBD2 (8 bases). Sequencing was carried out using peripheral blood. The CDR3 loop is CASTRGSGGNAGYHEQYF. CDR3 nucleotide sequence: TGTGCCAGCACCAGGGGGAGCGGGGGTAACGCGGGATATCACGAGCAGTACTTC.